This TCR beta chain was found in a study of vaccination and CD4 T cells after COVID-19 (dated by TCRdb to between 2020 and 2023). As for the study more broadly: SARS-CoV-2 positivity had been established in the convalescent patients by nasal swab PCR, and mild disease was recorded in several of these patients and severe disease in one. The convalescent cohort comprised six males and four females, including two Hispanic individuals, seven Caucasians, two Asians and one multiracial person. Participants got two doses of the Pfizer-BioNTech BNT162b2 vaccine (n=8) or two doses of the Moderna mRNA-1273 vaccine (n=2). Post-COVID blood samples were collected from convalescent patients a median of about 92 days after diagnosis, with a range of about 30 to 161 days. The time from the second vaccine dose to post-vaccine blood sampling had a median of roughly 70 days and ranged from about 13 to 250 days. Overlapping spike peptide pools from SARS-CoV-2 and from the common cold coronaviruses HCoV-NL63, HCoV-OC43 and HCoV-229E were used as culture stimuli. In control cultures, a CEFX viral epitope pool was used as positive control, an HIV-1 Nef peptide pool was used as negative control, or no peptide was added. In some eleven COVID-19 convalescent patients and several infection-naive healthy vaccine recipients, researchers compared the spike-specific CD4+ TCR repertoire from before mRNA vaccination with the repertoire from after.

Preparation of the library involved PCR. DNA from cultured CD4+ T cells underwent TCR sequencing with the Oncomine TCR Beta short-read assay at the Johns Hopkins FTIC core. Genomic DNA was extracted from the cultured CD4+ T cells with the QIAamp micro DNA kit. Oncomine TCR Beta libraries from cultured CD4+ T cells were pooled using unique dual indexes and sequenced on an Illumina iSeq 100. Per the authors' processing: Non-productive sequences were filtered out, and CDR3s that did not start with C, did not end with F or W, or were shorter than 7 amino acids were discarded. The MANAFEST web application identified antigen-specific clonotypes by comparing peptide-stimulated wells against reference wells and other culture wells. Positive clones required FDR below 0.05, an odds ratio above 5, and productive frequency above 0.1% in at least two of three replicate wells. A clonotype counted as cross-reactive if it showed significant expansion both in the SARS-CoV-2 spike wells and in at least one common cold coronavirus spike condition. Similarity between CDR3 sequences was evaluated in R version 3.6.1 using Levenshtein distances (stringdist) and unrooted phylogenetic trees (ape). TCRdb trimmed public reads at Q25 via fastp, called clones via MiXCR and kept in-frame beta chains. Identical CDR3 protein sequences are pooled into one entry, listed with their most common genes and DNA. The V and J calls were determined by TCRdb, not by the authors. This sample has around 13,000 distinct CDR3 sequences in its table, and over 30% of those were observed once. The ten largest clones represent 15% to 20% of the sample.

This clonotype was observed a few times. Its antigen remains unidentified. Base qualities are not at hand, and no much larger clone is one base apart. The treatment or condition label of this sample denotes: approximately 9-day PBMC culture with coronavirus spike peptide pools or control peptides (ViraFEST assay). To expand antigen-specific T cells with peptide pools and then pick out the expanded clonotypes through TCR sequencing, the study relied on the ViraFEST assay. The convalescent patients' positive SARS-CoV-2 PCR tests fell between March and December 2020, which was before the Alpha, Beta and Delta variants emerged in the United States. Around 2 million PBMCs per well were cultured in IMDM with about 5% human AB serum and approximately 9.8 IU/ml IL-2, plus 10 ug/ml peptide pools. On days 3 and 7, half of the culture medium was replaced with fresh IL-2-containing medium. CD4+ T cells were isolated after around 9 days of culture through negative selection using the EasySep CD4+ T cell isolation kit. Ficoll-Paque Plus gradient centrifugation was used to isolate PBMCs from whole blood, and the isolated PBMCs were then either used fresh or cryopreserved at -140C. Each culture condition was generally run in triplicate wells.

The germline V gene encodes CDR1 MNHEY and CDR2 SMNVEV (reference sequence). The CDR3 runs 16 residues from the cysteine to the phenylalanine. Kept here is only the CDR3 DNA, which spans 48 bases and is read in frame from base 1. V gives up 8 bases and J gives up 0 bases, and the segment between their germline ends measures 17 bases. Paper-wide results and their limitations: Relatively few convalescent patients were included in the study, and early timepoints after natural infection were not analyzed. In convalescent patients, nearly all vaccine-specific clones (304 of 307) were found to be mono-reactive for SARS-CoV-2 spike rather than cross-reactive with common cold coronaviruses. Among convalescent patients, a median roughly 84% of the SARS-CoV-2-reactive clones seen after vaccination appeared only after vaccination, which suggests priming specific to the vaccine. Although the median number of SARS-CoV-2-reactive clonotypes went up from 20 to 25 after infection to 35 to 40 after vaccination, the increase was not significant.

The chain uses TRBV27 and TRBJ2-1; 6 matching bases give a weak D call of TRBD1. Material: cultured CD4+ T cells from blood. The TCR originated in a human donor with COVID-19. The CDR3 protein sequence reads: CASGQAQGASYNEQFF. The bases read TGTGCCAGCGGACAAGCACAGGGCGCCTCCTACAATGAGCAGTTCTTC.